The text below deals with one TCR beta chain. Its target is not known. The data were taken from a study of human CD8 memory T cell subsets. Whole-study results and caveats: In the comparison of repertoires, stem-like memory and precursor exhausted T cells overlapped only minimally.

Sequencing libraries of TCR beta were made by UMI-labeled 5' RACE. Original processing methods: Within each TCR beta library, functional CDR3 beta clonotypes numbered between roughly 2,600 and 18,000. TCRdb re-called the 5' RACE reads and shows each CDR3 protein once, DNA omitted. These V and J calls originate from TCRdb's pipeline instead of the authors' own analysis. The record lists around 19,000 distinct CDR3 sequences, of which the ten most abundant hold 5% to 5.5%. There are 13 residues in the CDR3. Germline assignment: CDR1 MGHRA and CDR2 YSYEKL. The sequence derives from a human donor in good health. Sequenced material: CD8+ T cells from PBMCs. The V call is TRBV4-1, the J call TRBJ1-1; the D call of TRBD1 rests on TCRdb alone, since no DNA is present to check it. The CDR3 protein is CASSQTGYTEAFF.